The 15 T cell receptor beta chains below all came from one sample that was sequenced in a study of T-cell reconstitution after alpha-beta-depleted transplantation in children. As it was prepared, the TCRbeta library received unique molecular identifiers. In TCRdb, the PCR reads were re-called with MiXCR into one record per CDR3 protein. The sample has about 200,000 distinct CDR3 sequences; around 7% are singletons. The material sequenced was PBMCs, taken before TCRalphabeta/CD19-depleted stem cell transplant. The source is a boy aged 2 to 10 with acute lymphoblastic leukemia, due to receive a stem cell transplant.

This clonotype was recorded many times. This chain links TRBV14 with TRBJ2-1, with unresolved D. The length of the CDR3 is 13 residues. Trimming cost V 2 bases and J 4 bases, with 6 bases left between them. CDR1 and CDR2 (germline): SGHDN, FVKESK. CDR3 DNA sequence: TGTGCCAGCAGCCAATCCCGGTACAATGAGCAGTTCTTC. This sequence encodes CASSQSRYNEQFF.

The chain combines TRBV7-2 with TRBJ2-1; D is ambiguous. CDR3 length: 12 amino acids. V gave up 2 bases and J gave up 3 bases, with 2 bases separating them. Germline lookup yields CDR1 SGHTA and CDR2 FQGNSA. CDR3 nucleotide sequence: TGTGCCAGCAGCTTACTCTACAATGAGCAGTTCTTC. Translating gives CASSLLYNEQFF.

The genes are TRBV7-6 and TRBJ2-1; D is undetermined. CDR1 and CDR2 from the germline V gene are SGHVS and FNYEAQ. V was cut by 6 bases and J by 3 bases, with 6 bases left in between. This CDR3 contains 12 residues. The CDR3 region has the DNA TGTGCCAGCAGGGACGTCTACAATGAGCAGTTCTTC. Protein: CASRDVYNEQFF.

This chain connects TRBV18 to TRBJ2-7; TRBD1 is a possible D gene (6 bases). Germline CDR1 reads KGHSH; CDR2 reads LQKENI. The V end lost 4 bases, the J end lost 3 bases, and 22 bases lay between the germline ends. CDR3 length equals 17 residues. The CDR3, as DNA: TGTGCCAGCTCACTCTCCGGGACACCGGTTTGGGTCTACGAGCAGTACTTC. Its translation is CASSLSGTPVWVYEQYF.

A few counts support this clonotype. The chain couples TRBV18 to TRBJ2-1; 9 bases agree with TRBD1. Germline V gene sequence: CDR1 KGHSH, CDR2 LQKENI. The CDR3 has 16 residues. With 2 bases clipped from V and 5 bases from J, the junction kept 7 bases outside the gene matches. CDR3 region: CASSPRGQGDDNEQFF. CDR3 nucleotide sequence: TGTGCCAGCTCACCAAGGGGACAGGGTGATGACAATGAGCAGTTCTTC.

This chain uses TRBV5-4 with TRBJ2-7; 12 nucleotides line up with TRBD2. The germline V gene encodes CDR1 SGHNT and CDR2 YYREEE (reference sequence). With V trimmed by 4 bases and J by 7 bases, 9 bases remained unmatched. The CDR3 is 15 residues long. CDR3 coding DNA: TGTGCCAGCAGCACTAGCGGGGGGACCCTTGGGGAGCAGTACTTC. Encoded protein: CASSTSGGTLGEQYF.

This clonotype was observed a few times. The chain links TRBV20-1 to TRBJ2-5; D not resolved. The CDR3 length is 12 residues. Germline V gene lookup returns CDR1 DFQATT and CDR2 SNEGSKA (reference sequence). The V end lost 3 bases, the J end lost 4 bases, and 9 bases lay between the germline ends. The CDR3 sequence is CSARVAIETQYF. The CDR3 nucleotides read TGCAGTGCTAGGGTGGCCATAGAGACCCAGTACTTC.

This clonotype was counted many times. V gene TRBV20-1 combines with J gene TRBJ2-1; 7 bases align to TRBD2. The CDR3 totals 19 residues. Per the germline V gene, CDR1 is DFQATT and CDR2 is SNEGSKA (reference sequence). Trimming took 3 bases from V and 7 from J; bases not matched to a gene: 24. The CDR3 bases are TGCAGTGCTAGTGAGCTGGGACTAAATAGCCCGGGTTTTGAGAATGAGCAGTTCTTC. Protein sequence: CSASELGLNSPGFENEQFF.

In the case of this clonotype: The CDR3 ends on some other residue instead of the conserved phenylalanine or tryptophan, so this is likely a read error. The V gene is TRBV6-2 or TRBV6-3, the J gene TRBJ1-1; no clear D. This CDR3 contains 14 residues. The germline V and J ends were trimmed by 0 bases and 5 bases, with 10 bases remaining between them. The germline V gene encodes CDR1 MNHEY and CDR2 SVGEGT. CDR3 sequence: CASSYSIRGTEAFP. For the CDR3, the DNA is TGTGCCAGCAGTTACTCGATCCGAGGGACTGAAGCTTTCCCT.

This clonotype appeared a few times. The V gene is TRBV7-2, the J gene TRBJ1-1, with D hard to call. The CDR3 is 14 residues long. Germline CDR1 and CDR2: SGHTA and FQGNSA. V lost 1 base to trimming and J lost 4 bases, with 10 bases between them. The CDR3 sequence: CASSLVGDLTEAFF. The DNA for the CDR3 is TGTGCCAGCAGCTTAGTTGGGGATCTCACTGAAGCTTTCTTT.

The sample holds a few counts of this clonotype. The chain links TRBV28 to TRBJ2-1; 7 positions agree with TRBD1. Trimming at V came to 5 bases and at J to 6 bases, leaving 13 bases not matched to a gene. The CDR3 covers 16 residues. Germline CDR1 is MDHEN and CDR2 is SYDVKM. The CDR3: CASSSFRGRRRNEQFF. The CDR3 region has the DNA TGTGCCAGCAGTAGCTTTAGGGGGCGTAGGCGCAATGAGCAGTTCTTC.

On this clonotype itself: This could be a read error, since a much larger clone is one nucleotide away. The CDR3 ends on some other residue instead of the conserved phenylalanine or tryptophan, so this is likely a read error. This sequence joins TRBV29-1 and TRBJ2-5, with no clear D. The CDR3 runs 13 residues. Germline CDR1 SQVTM, CDR2 ANQGSEA. The ends were cut back, 6 bases at V and 3 bases at J, with 14 bases in the middle. The CDR3 sequence: CSVAKGGEETQYS. The CDR3 region has the DNA TGCAGCGTAGCAAAAGGTGGCGAAGAGACCCAGTACTCC.

This clonotype was seen repeatedly, ten times or more. V gene TRBV2 combines with J gene TRBJ2-2, with D hard to call. CDR1 is SNHLY and CDR2 is FYNNEI in the germline V gene. V lost 2 bases, J lost 1 base, and 8 bases lay in between. The CDR3 has 15 residues. The CDR3, as DNA: TGTGCCAGCAGTGAAACGAGGAGGAACACCGGGGAGCTGTTTTTT. Translating it yields CASSETRRNTGELFF.

This clonotype was counted only a few times. V gene TRBV4-2 combines with J gene TRBJ2-5; no reliable D call. The CDR3 is made up of 13 amino acids. Germline-derived CDR1 and CDR2 are LGHNA and YNFKEQ. The ends were cut back, 0 bases at V and 0 bases at J, with 2 bases in the middle. CDR3 amino acids: CASSQDDQETQYF. The CDR3 DNA follows: TGTGCCAGCAGCCAAGACGACCAAGAGACCCAGTACTTC.

This clonotype was seen at least ten times. This sequence joins TRBV4-3 and TRBJ2-3; no reliable D call. The germline gives CDR1 LGHNA, CDR2 YSLEER. The CDR3 runs to 14 residues. Trimming shortened V by 2 bases and J by 1 base, and 7 bases separated the two germline ends. CDR3 DNA: TGCGCCAGCAGCCAAAGACCGCGCACAGATACGCAGTATTTT. Amino acids: CASSQRPRTDTQYF.